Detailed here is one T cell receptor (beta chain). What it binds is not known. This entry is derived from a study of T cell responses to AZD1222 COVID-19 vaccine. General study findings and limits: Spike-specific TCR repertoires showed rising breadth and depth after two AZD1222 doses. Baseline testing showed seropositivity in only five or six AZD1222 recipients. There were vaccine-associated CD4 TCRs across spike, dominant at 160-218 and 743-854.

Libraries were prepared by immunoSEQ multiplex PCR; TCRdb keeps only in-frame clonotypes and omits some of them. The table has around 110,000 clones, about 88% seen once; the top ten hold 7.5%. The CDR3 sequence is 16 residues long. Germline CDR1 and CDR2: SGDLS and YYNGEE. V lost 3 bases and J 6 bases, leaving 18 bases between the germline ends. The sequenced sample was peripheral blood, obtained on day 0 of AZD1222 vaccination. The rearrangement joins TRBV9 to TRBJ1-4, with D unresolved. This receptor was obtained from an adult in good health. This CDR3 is CASSASPHREDEKLFF. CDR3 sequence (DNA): TGTGCCAGCAGCGCCTCACCCCATCGGGAGGATGAAAAACTGTTTTTT.